A selection of T cell receptor beta chains follows, all from one sample in a study of T cell repertoires in cytomegalovirus infection. Their target antigens are unknown. TCRdb passed the reads through MiXCR, listing each CDR3 protein once. The sample carries 400,000 to 600,000 distinct CDR3 sequences, roughly 42% recorded once. Here the sequenced sample was cultured PBMCs, taken from culture after CMV antigen stimulation. These receptors originate from a human donor in good health (CMV status not recorded). Some clones in this sample may be carry-over from other donors' samples. The CDR3 runs from the conserved cysteine through the conserved F or W. The order of the fields is clone size, J gene, V gene, D gene, CDR3 DNA, CDR3 protein. A D gene is named only where the DNA matches it firmly. Size is stated for part of the rows, as once, few or many counts, or as a class when the clone is expanded.

abundance: few; j_gene: TRBJ2-7; v_gene: TRBV28; d_gene: -; CDR3nt: TGTGCCAGCAGTTTTAGAGGGGTAGTAAGCTCCTACGAGCAGTACTTC; CDR3aa: CASSFRGVVSSYEQYF
abundance: -; j_gene: TRBJ2-5; v_gene: TRBV20-1; d_gene: -; CDR3nt: TGCAGTGCTAGTAATGGTGAAGAGACCCAGTACTTC; CDR3aa: CSASNGEETQYF
abundance: -; j_gene: TRBJ2-1; v_gene: TRBV2; d_gene: -; CDR3nt: TGTGCCAGCAGAGTTGGGGGGGCCAACTTCAATGAGCAGTTCTTC; CDR3aa: CASRVGGANFNEQFF
abundance: few; j_gene: TRBJ2-5; v_gene: TRBV7-6; d_gene: -; CDR3nt: TGTGCCAGCAGCTTAGAAATGACGGGAGCCCAAGAGACCCAGTACTTC; CDR3aa: CASSLEMTGAQETQYF
abundance: few; j_gene: TRBJ2-7; v_gene: TRBV2; d_gene: -; CDR3nt: TGTGCCAGCAAAACCGGGGCCAGCTACGAGCAGTACTTC; CDR3aa: CASKTGASYEQYF
abundance: -; j_gene: TRBJ2-3; v_gene: TRBV7-8; d_gene: TRBD2; CDR3nt: TGTGCCAGCAGCGCGCGGGGGGCGGGTGGCACAGATACGCAGTATTTT; CDR3aa: CASSARGAGGTDTQYF
abundance: -; j_gene: TRBJ2-4; v_gene: TRBV7-2; d_gene: TRBD2; CDR3nt: TGTGCCAGCAGCTTAGTTGCGGGGGTTCCCCACATTCAGTACTTC; CDR3aa: CASSLVAGVPHIQYF
abundance: -; j_gene: TRBJ1-6; v_gene: TRBV2; d_gene: -; CDR3nt: TGTGCCAGCAGTGAAGGGACAAGCCTCCACTTT; CDR3aa: CASSEGTSLHF
abundance: few; j_gene: TRBJ2-7; v_gene: TRBV7-2; d_gene: -; CDR3nt: TGTGCCAGCAGCTTAGAGTTCGGGGGAGAACAGTACTTC; CDR3aa: CASSLEFGGEQYF
abundance: -; j_gene: TRBJ2-1; v_gene: TRBV6-5; d_gene: TRBD2; CDR3nt: TGTGCCAGCAGTTACGGACTAGCGAGCAACAATGAGCAGTTCTTC; CDR3aa: CASSYGLASNNEQFF
abundance: -; j_gene: TRBJ2-7; v_gene: TRBV10-3; d_gene: -; CDR3nt: TGTGCCATCAGTCCCGGGACTGAGACCTACGAGCAGTACTTC; CDR3aa: CAISPGTETYEQYF
abundance: -; j_gene: TRBJ1-1; v_gene: TRBV6-6; d_gene: TRBD1; CDR3nt: TGTGCCAGCAGAACCAGGACAGGGTCGAGTTTCACTGAAGCTTTCTTT; CDR3aa: CASRTRTGSSFTEAFF
abundance: -; j_gene: TRBJ2-1; v_gene: TRBV6-2/TRBV6-3; d_gene: -; CDR3nt: TGTGCCACCGCCCCCCTCTACAATGAGCAGTTCTTC; CDR3aa: CATAPLYNEQFF
abundance: few; j_gene: TRBJ2-5; v_gene: TRBV12-3/TRBV12-4; d_gene: TRBD2; CDR3nt: TGTGCCAGCAGTTTTTCTCAGGGACTAGCGGGAGAGGAGACCCAGTACTTC; CDR3aa: CASSFSQGLAGEETQYF
abundance: -; j_gene: TRBJ1-6; v_gene: TRBV7-4; d_gene: -; CDR3nt: TGTGCCAGCAGCGTCCACAGCAATCCCAATTCACCCCTCCACTTT; CDR3aa: CASSVHSNPNSPLHF
abundance: few; j_gene: TRBJ1-5; v_gene: TRBV28; d_gene: TRBD1; CDR3nt: TGTGCCAGCAGTTTCCTCCCCCCGGGACAGTTGAATCAGCCCCAGCATTTT; CDR3aa: CASSFLPPGQLNQPQHF
abundance: -; j_gene: TRBJ2-1; v_gene: TRBV7-8; d_gene: TRBD1; CDR3nt: TGTGCCAGCATGGCGGGACAGGGTGCTGATGAGCAGTTCTTC; CDR3aa: CASMAGQGADEQFF
abundance: -; j_gene: TRBJ2-5; v_gene: TRBV24-1; d_gene: -; CDR3nt: TGTGCCACCAGTGACGAGTCAGAGACCCAGTACTTC; CDR3aa: CATSDESETQYF
abundance: once; j_gene: TRBJ1-6; v_gene: TRBV12-3/TRBV12-4; d_gene: -; CDR3nt: TGTGCCAGCAAGGGATTCTATAATTCACCCCTCCACTTT; CDR3aa: CASKGFYNSPLHF
abundance: -; j_gene: TRBJ2-4; v_gene: TRBV12-3/TRBV12-4; d_gene: -; CDR3nt: TGTGCCAGCAGTCTTAGAAACATTCAGTACTTC; CDR3aa: CASSLRNIQYF
abundance: -; j_gene: TRBJ1-1; v_gene: TRBV12-3/TRBV12-4; d_gene: TRBD1; CDR3nt: TGTGCCAGCAGTTTAAGTGATCAGGGGGGGGGAGCTTTCTTT; CDR3aa: CASSLSDQGGGAFF
abundance: -; j_gene: TRBJ2-3; v_gene: TRBV2; d_gene: -; CDR3nt: TGTGCCAGCTTGGGACAAATGGAGGATACGCAGTATTTT; CDR3aa: CASLGQMEDTQYF
abundance: few; j_gene: TRBJ1-2; v_gene: TRBV7-2; d_gene: -; CDR3nt: TGTGCCAGCAGCCCCAGGGAGATCTATGGCTACACCTTC; CDR3aa: CASSPREIYGYTF
abundance: -; j_gene: TRBJ1-5; v_gene: TRBV12-3/TRBV12-4; d_gene: TRBD1; CDR3nt: TGTGCCAGCAGTTTCGGGACAGGCGATCAGCCCCAGCATTTT; CDR3aa: CASSFGTGDQPQHF
abundance: -; j_gene: TRBJ2-1; v_gene: TRBV27; d_gene: TRBD2; CDR3nt: TGTGCCAGCAGTTTAAGGGGGACTAGCGGGATCAGCTCCTACAATGAGCAGTTCTTC; CDR3aa: CASSLRGTSGISSYNEQFF
abundance: few; j_gene: TRBJ2-1; v_gene: TRBV7-2; d_gene: -; CDR3nt: TGTGCCAGCAGCTGGAGGGTTGGGGAACGGCAGTTCTTC; CDR3aa: CASSWRVGERQFF
abundance: -; j_gene: TRBJ1-2; v_gene: TRBV5-1; d_gene: -; CDR3nt: TGCGCCAGCAGCTTACAGGCAGGGTCTAGGGGCTACACCTTC; CDR3aa: CASSLQAGSRGYTF
abundance: -; j_gene: TRBJ1-5; v_gene: TRBV7-9; d_gene: TRBD1; CDR3nt: TGTGCCAGCAACGATCGGGACAGGGGCAATCAGCCCCAGCATTTT; CDR3aa: CASNDRDRGNQPQHF
abundance: -; j_gene: TRBJ2-4; v_gene: TRBV3-1; d_gene: -; CDR3nt: TGTGCCAGCAGCCAAAGATTTTCCGGGACACCAAAAAACATTCAGTACTTC; CDR3aa: CASSQRFSGTPKNIQYF
abundance: -; j_gene: TRBJ2-7; v_gene: TRBV7-8; d_gene: -; CDR3nt: TGTGCCAGCAGCTATCGACACCTCGCCTACGAGCAGTACTTC; CDR3aa: CASSYRHLAYEQYF
abundance: few; j_gene: TRBJ2-2; v_gene: TRBV7-6; d_gene: TRBD1; CDR3nt: TGTGCCAGCAGCAGTGGATCGCGACAGGGGTATACCGGGGAGCTGTTTTTT; CDR3aa: CASSSGSRQGYTGELFF
abundance: -; j_gene: TRBJ1-2; v_gene: TRBV10-3; d_gene: -; CDR3nt: TGTGCCATCAGTGACATGACAGGCAAGAACTATGGCTACACCTTC; CDR3aa: CAISDMTGKNYGYTF
abundance: -; j_gene: TRBJ1-1; v_gene: TRBV9; d_gene: -; CDR3nt: TGTGCCAGCAGCGTAGGGGGAAAACCGAACACTGAAGCTTTCTTT; CDR3aa: CASSVGGKPNTEAFF
abundance: -; j_gene: TRBJ1-1; v_gene: TRBV7-8; d_gene: -; CDR3nt: TGTGCCAGCAGCTCGGGGAGGAACACTGAAGCTTTCTTT; CDR3aa: CASSSGRNTEAFF
abundance: -; j_gene: TRBJ1-1; v_gene: TRBV7-3; d_gene: TRBD1; CDR3nt: TGTGCCAGCAGCTTATACCCCGGACAGGGTGAAGGTGAAGCTTTCTTT; CDR3aa: CASSLYPGQGEGEAFF
abundance: -; j_gene: TRBJ2-5; v_gene: TRBV7-9; d_gene: -; CDR3nt: TGTGCCAGCAGGCCCGGAGAGACCCAGTACTTC; CDR3aa: CASRPGETQYF
abundance: few; j_gene: TRBJ2-7; v_gene: TRBV7-9; d_gene: -; CDR3nt: TGTGCCAGCAGCTTATATCGGGGCTTAGGGGACGAGCAGTACTTC; CDR3aa: CASSLYRGLGDEQYF
abundance: few; j_gene: TRBJ2-5; v_gene: TRBV6-1; d_gene: TRBD2; CDR3nt: TGTGCCAGCAGTTCGCGTCGACTAGCGGGGGGTGCGGAGACCCAGTACTTC; CDR3aa: CASSSRRLAGGAETQYF
abundance: -; j_gene: TRBJ2-3; v_gene: TRBV2; d_gene: -; CDR3nt: TGTGCCAGCAGTGAATGGCGGGACCCGAACCTTTTCACAGATACGCAGTATTTT; CDR3aa: CASSEWRDPNLFTDTQYF